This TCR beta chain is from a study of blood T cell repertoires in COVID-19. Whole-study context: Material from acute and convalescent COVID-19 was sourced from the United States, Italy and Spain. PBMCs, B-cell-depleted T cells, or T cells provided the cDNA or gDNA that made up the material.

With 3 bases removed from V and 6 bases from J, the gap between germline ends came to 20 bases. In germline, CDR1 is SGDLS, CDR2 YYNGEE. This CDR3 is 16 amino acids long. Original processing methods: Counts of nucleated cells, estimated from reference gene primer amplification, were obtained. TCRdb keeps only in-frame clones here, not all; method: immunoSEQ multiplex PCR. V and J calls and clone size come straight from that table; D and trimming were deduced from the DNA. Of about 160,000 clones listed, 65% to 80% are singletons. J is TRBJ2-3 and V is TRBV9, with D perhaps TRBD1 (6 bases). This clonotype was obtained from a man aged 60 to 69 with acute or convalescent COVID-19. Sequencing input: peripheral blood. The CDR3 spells CASSGGRDIWSDTQYF. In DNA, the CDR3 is TGTGCCAGCAGCGGAGGACGGGACATTTGGTCGGATACGCAGTATTTT.